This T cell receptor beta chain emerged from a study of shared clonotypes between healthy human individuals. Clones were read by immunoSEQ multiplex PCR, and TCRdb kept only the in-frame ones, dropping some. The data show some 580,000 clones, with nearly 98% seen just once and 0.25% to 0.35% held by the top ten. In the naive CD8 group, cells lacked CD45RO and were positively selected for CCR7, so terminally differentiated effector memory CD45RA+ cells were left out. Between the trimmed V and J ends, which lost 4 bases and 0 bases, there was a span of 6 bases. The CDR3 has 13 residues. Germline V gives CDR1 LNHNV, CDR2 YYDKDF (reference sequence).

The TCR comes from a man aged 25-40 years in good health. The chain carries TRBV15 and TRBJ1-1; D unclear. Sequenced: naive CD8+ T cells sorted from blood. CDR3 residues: CATSIKVNTEAFF. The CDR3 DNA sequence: TGTGCCACCAGCATAAAGGTGAACACTGAAGCTTTCTTT.